The present T cell receptor beta chain was sequenced within a study of blood T cell repertoires in COVID-19. Study background: Sample material is recorded as cDNA or gDNA derived from T cells, B-cell-depleted T cells, or PBMCs.

Enrolment of Seattle patients took place during active infection, and they were followed longitudinally. The authors' processing: Nucleated cell counts were estimated from reference gene primer amplification. Assay used: immunoSEQ multiplex PCR; TCRdb lists only in-frame clones, some missing. V, J and clone size reflect that table, while D and trimming were determined from the DNA. The sample has about 260,000 clones; 85% to 90% are singletons. From germline, CDR1 is SGDLS and CDR2 YYNGEE. Deletions cut 3 bases from V and 6 bases from J, with 10 bases between. The CDR3 length is 13 residues. The specimen sequenced was peripheral blood. This TCR was sampled from a woman aged 55-70 years with COVID-19, enrolled during active disease. The J gene is TRBJ2-1, the V gene TRBV9, with no clear D. CDR3 amino acids: CASSGGTFNEQFF. The DNA for the CDR3 is TGTGCCAGCAGCGGCGGCACGTTCAATGAGCAGTTCTTC.